This T cell receptor beta chain was profiled in a study of cytomegalovirus exposure and HLA in healthy donors. Overall study findings and caveats: A later analysis linked a missense DCLRE1C variant to TCR beta V- and J-gene trimming. The study had only CMV serostatus as immune exposure information.

V was shortened by 1 base and J by 2 bases, with 18 bases between the two germline ends. There are 17 residues in the CDR3. Germline assignment: CDR1 SEHNR and CDR2 FQNEAQ (reference sequence). Comment on this clone: The antigen is unknown.

The PCR contained 60 Vbeta and 13 Jbeta primers. Some clones are missing from TCRdb's copy, which holds only in-frame ones; the method was immunoSEQ multiplex PCR. The sample carries about 130,000 clones, around 76% recorded once. The clonotype was recovered from a male donor in good health and CMV-seronegative. The chain recombines TRBV7-9 with TRBJ2-7, with D hard to call. The specimen was PBMCs. The CDR3 loop is CASSLEEFLEDPYEQYF. DNA for the CDR3: TGTGCCAGCAGCTTAGAGGAGTTTCTGGAAGATCCCTACGAGCAGTACTTC.